What follows describes a single T cell receptor (beta chain). This sample is part of a study of blood T cell repertoires in COVID-19. On the study more broadly: Acute and convalescent COVID-19 specimens originated in the United States, Italy and Spain. In each case, the material was cDNA or gDNA derived from T cells, B-cell-depleted T cells, or PBMCs.

The CDR3 covers 10 residues. Germline CDR1 reads MNHEY; CDR2 reads SVGEGT. Trimming stripped 6 bases from V and 8 bases from J, with 7 bases between. In the study's own analysis: Amplifying reference gene primers gave estimates of nucleated cell counts. Method: immunoSEQ multiplex PCR; TCRdb's copy keeps in-frame clones and lacks some. The V and J calls and clone size were taken over from that table, and D and trimming were inferred from the DNA. Here the sample spans fewer than 110,000 clones, approximately 81% being singletons. The chain carries TRBV6-2 or TRBV6-3 and TRBJ1-2; the D is unclear. Sequences were obtained from peripheral blood. This receptor was identified in a human donor in a cohort sampled during active COVID-19. The CDR3 DNA reads as TGTGCCAGCAGCAAGCCCGGCTACACCTTC. Protein product: CASSKPGYTF.